This T cell receptor beta chain was captured in a study of blood T cell repertoires in COVID-19. Study summary: Acute and convalescent COVID-19 samples came from the United States, Italy and Spain.

The assay was immunoSEQ multiplex PCR, and TCRdb's table has in-frame clones only and misses some. The sample yields about 270,000 clones, roughly 84% seen once. The CDR3 runs to 13 residues. Trimming removed 2 bases at V and 4 bases at J, with 9 bases between. From germline, CDR1 is SGHTA and CDR2 FQGNSA. The gene calls are TRBV7-2 and TRBJ2-7; D possibly corresponds to TRBD1 (6 bases). The sequenced sample was peripheral blood. The receptor was isolated from a young woman with acute or convalescent COVID-19. Written as DNA, the CDR3 is TGTGCCAGCAGCTTATCAGGGGAGTACGAGCAGTACTTC. Translating it yields CASSLSGEYEQYF.